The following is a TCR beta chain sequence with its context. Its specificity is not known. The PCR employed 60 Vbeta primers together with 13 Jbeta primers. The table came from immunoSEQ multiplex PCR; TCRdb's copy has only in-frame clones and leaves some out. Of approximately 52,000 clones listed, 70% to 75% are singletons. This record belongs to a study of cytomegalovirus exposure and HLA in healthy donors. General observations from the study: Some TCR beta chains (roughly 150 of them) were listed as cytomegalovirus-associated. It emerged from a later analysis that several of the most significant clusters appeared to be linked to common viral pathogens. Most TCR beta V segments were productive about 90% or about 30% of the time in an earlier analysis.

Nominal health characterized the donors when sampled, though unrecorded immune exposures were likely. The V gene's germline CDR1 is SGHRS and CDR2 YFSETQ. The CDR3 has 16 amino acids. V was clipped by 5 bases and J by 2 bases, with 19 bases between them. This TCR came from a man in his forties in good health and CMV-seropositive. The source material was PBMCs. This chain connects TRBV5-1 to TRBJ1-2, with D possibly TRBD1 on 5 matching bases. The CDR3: CASSASWQGTNYGYTF. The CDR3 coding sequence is TGCGCCAGCAGTGCTTCTTGGCAGGGAACCAACTATGGCTACACCTTC. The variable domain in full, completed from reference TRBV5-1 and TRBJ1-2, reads KAGVTQTPRYLIKTRGQQVTLSCSPISGHRSVSWYQQTPGQGLQFLFEYFSETQRNKGNFPGRFSGRQFSNSRSEMNVSTLELGDSALYLCASSASWQGTNYGYTFGSGTRLTVV.